This T cell receptor beta chain was identified in a study of blood T cells in healthy people across ages. About this clonotype itself: One end of the junction fails to match germline, which may point to a read error.

The CDR3 contains 13 residues. CDR1 is MDHEN, CDR2 SYDVKM, per germline. A second about 6 to 11 cycle PCR used barcoded and J-beta primers. TCRdb independently ran MiXCR on the 5' RACE reads; one entry per CDR3 protein. The data hold about 1.7 million distinct CDR3 sequences, with about 28% observed a single time. The receptor comes from a woman aged 30 to 39 in good health. The J gene is TRBJ1-4, the V gene TRBV28; D remains unclear. The specimen sequenced was blood. CDR3 nucleotide sequence: TGTGCCAGCAGTTCAGAGTTGGATGAAAAACCGTTTTTT. It is translated as CASSSELDEKPFF.